The 7 T cell receptor beta chains reported below all come from one sample, sequenced in a study of shared clonotypes between healthy human individuals. TCRdb's copy holds only in-frame clones and misses some; the assay was immunoSEQ multiplex PCR. The sample consists of 740,000 or so clones, approximately 73% of them appearing once. Input material: memory CD4+ T cells sorted from blood. Noted subset: CD45RA-negative fraction. These receptors were taken from a woman aged 25 to 45 in good health.

This clone was observed a few times. This chain uses TRBV18 with TRBJ2-7; 10 positions agree with TRBD1. The CDR3 covers 15 residues. The junction had 12 bases not matched to a gene; V was cut back by 9 bases and J by 4 bases. Per the germline V gene, CDR1 is KGHSH and CDR2 is LQKENI. This CDR3 is CASSRTGTGVYEQYF. Here the CDR3 DNA reads TGTGCCAGTTCCAGAACCGGGACAGGGGTGTACGAGCAGTACTTC. Combining the CDR3 with reference TRBV18 and TRBJ2-7 gives the whole variable domain NAGVMQNPRHLVRRRGQEARLRCSPMKGHSHVYWYRQLPEEGLKFMVYLQKENIIDESGMPKERFSAEFPKEGPSILRIQQVVRGDSAAYFCASSRTGTGVYEQYFGPGTRLTVT.

For this clone: Germline is not matched at one junction end, which may reflect a read error. V usage is TRBV2 and J usage is TRBJ2-2; 7 nucleotides line up with TRBD1. CDR3 length: 14 residues. CDR1 and CDR2 from the germline V gene are SNHLY and FYNNEI. The CDR3 here is CASCDRENTGELFF. CDR3 DNA sequence: TGTGCCAGCTGTGACAGGGAAAACACCGGGGAGCTGTTTTTT.

The chain combines TRBV5-1 with TRBJ2-3, with TRBD1 identical over 7 bases. J gave up 1 base and V 3 bases, and 5 bases lay outside the gene matches. CDR1 is SGHRS and CDR2 is YFSETQ in the germline V gene. The CDR3 covers 15 residues. The CDR3 nucleotides read TGCGCCAGCAGCTACCCCACAGGGGGCACAGATACGCAGTATTTT. Protein sequence: CASSYPTGGTDTQYF.

The chain joins TRBV28 to TRBJ2-1; D not certain. V was shortened by 1 base and J by 4 bases, with 11 bases between the two germline ends. Germline V gives CDR1 MDHEN, CDR2 SYDVKM. The length of the CDR3 is 15 residues. The CDR3 DNA reads TGTGCCAGCAGTTTATCGGGCAGTTGGTACAATGAGCAGTTCTTC. It specifies CASSLSGSWYNEQFF. Using reference TRBV28 and TRBJ2-1 for the parts outside the CDR3, the full variable domain is DVKVTQSSRYLVKRTGEKVFLECVQDMDHENMFWYRQDPGLGLRLIYFSYDVKMKEKGDIPEGYSVSREKKERFSLILESASTNQTSMYLCASSLSGSWYNEQFFGPGTRLTVL.

In DNA, the CDR3 is TGTGCCAGCAGCTCGCAGGGGGAGACCCAGTACTTC. Residues: CASSSQGETQYF. This chain links TRBV11-2 with TRBJ2-5, with D perhaps matching TRBD1 (6 bases). Per the germline V gene, CDR1 is SGHAT and CDR2 is FQNNGV. V was shortened by 4 bases and J by 5 bases, with 8 bases between the two germline ends. The CDR3 consists of 12 residues.

The rearrangement links TRBV18 to TRBJ2-2; unclear D gene. The CDR3 length is 12 residues. Germline CDR1 is KGHSH and CDR2 is LQKENI. V shed 6 bases and J shed 7 bases, with 9 bases lying between them. The CDR3 reads CASSTSGGELFF. The CDR3 DNA sequence: TGTGCCAGCTCCACCTCCGGCGGGGAGCTGTTTTTT.

The chain is built from TRBV28 and TRBJ2-2, with 8 bases lining up with TRBD1. V gave up 1 base and J gave up 6 bases; unmatched junction bases: 4. The CDR3 has 15 amino acids. Germline-derived CDR1 and CDR2 are MDHEN and SYDVKM. Here the CDR3 DNA reads TGTGCCAGCAGTTTATTCAGGGGGCAATCCGGGGAGCTGTTTTTT. As protein: CASSLFRGQSGELFF. The variable domain in full, completed from reference TRBV28 and TRBJ2-2, reads DVKVTQSSRYLVKRTGEKVFLECVQDMDHENMFWYRQDPGLGLRLIYFSYDVKMKEKGDIPEGYSVSREKKERFSLILESASTNQTSMYLCASSLFRGQSGELFFGEGSRLTVL.